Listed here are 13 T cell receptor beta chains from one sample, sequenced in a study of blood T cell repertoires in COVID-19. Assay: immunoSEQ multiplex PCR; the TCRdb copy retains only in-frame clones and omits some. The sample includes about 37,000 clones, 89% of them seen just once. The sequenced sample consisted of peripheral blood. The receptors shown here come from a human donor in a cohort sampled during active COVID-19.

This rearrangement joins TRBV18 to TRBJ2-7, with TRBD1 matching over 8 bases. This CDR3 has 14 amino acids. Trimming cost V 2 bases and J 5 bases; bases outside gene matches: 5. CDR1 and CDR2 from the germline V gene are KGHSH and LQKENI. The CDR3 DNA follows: TGTGCCAGCTCACCATCAGGACAGGGTAACGAGCAGTACTTC. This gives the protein CASSPSGQGNEQYF.

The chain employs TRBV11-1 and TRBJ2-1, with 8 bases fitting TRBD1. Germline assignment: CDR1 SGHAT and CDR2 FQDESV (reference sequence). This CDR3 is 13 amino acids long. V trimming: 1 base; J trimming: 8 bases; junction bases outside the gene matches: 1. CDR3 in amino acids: CASSLDRGDEQFF. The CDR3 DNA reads TGTGCCAGCAGCTTAGACAGGGGGGATGAGCAGTTCTTC.

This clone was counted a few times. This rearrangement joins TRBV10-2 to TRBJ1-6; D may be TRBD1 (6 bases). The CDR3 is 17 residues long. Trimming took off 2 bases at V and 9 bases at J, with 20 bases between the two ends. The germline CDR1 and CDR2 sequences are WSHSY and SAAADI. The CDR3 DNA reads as TGCGCCAGCAGTGAGAGCCCGCAGGGGACGAGGGGTTCACCCCTCCACTTT. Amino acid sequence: CASSESPQGTRGSPLHF.

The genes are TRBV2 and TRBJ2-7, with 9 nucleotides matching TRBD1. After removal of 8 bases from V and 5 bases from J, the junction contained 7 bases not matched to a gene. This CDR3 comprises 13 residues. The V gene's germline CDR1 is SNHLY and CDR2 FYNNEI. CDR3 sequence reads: CASDLRQGDEQYF. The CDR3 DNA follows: TGTGCCAGCGATCTCCGACAGGGGGACGAGCAGTACTTC.

CDR3 in DNA: TGTGCCAGCAGGCCCGGGACAGTCAATCAGCCCCAGCATTTT. Its translation is CASRPGTVNQPQHF. The rearrangement uses TRBV6-5 and TRBJ1-5; TRBD1 agrees at 7 bases. The CDR3 length is 14 residues. V was clipped by 6 bases and J by 3 bases; unmatched bases: 5. Looked up from germline, CDR1 is MNHEY and CDR2 is SVGAGI.

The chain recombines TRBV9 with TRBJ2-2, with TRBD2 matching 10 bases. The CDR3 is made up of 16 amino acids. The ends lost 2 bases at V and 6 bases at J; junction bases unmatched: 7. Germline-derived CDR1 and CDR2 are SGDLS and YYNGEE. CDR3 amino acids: CASSVGLAGAAGELFF. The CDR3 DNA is TGTGCCAGCAGCGTGGGGCTAGCGGGAGCAGCCGGGGAGCTGTTTTTT.

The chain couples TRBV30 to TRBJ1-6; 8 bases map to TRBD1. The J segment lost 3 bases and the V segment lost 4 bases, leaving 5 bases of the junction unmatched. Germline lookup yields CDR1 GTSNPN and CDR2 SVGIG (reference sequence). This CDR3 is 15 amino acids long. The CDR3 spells CAWKDRDYYNSPLHF. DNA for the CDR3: TGTGCCTGGAAGGACAGGGACTACTATAATTCACCCCTCCACTTT. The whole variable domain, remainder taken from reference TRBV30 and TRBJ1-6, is SQTIHQWPATLVQPVGSPLSLECTVEGTSNPNLYWYRQAAGRGLQLLFYSVGIGQISSEVPQNLSASRPQDRQFILSSKKLLLSDSGFYLCAWKDRDYYNSPLHFGNGTRLTVT.

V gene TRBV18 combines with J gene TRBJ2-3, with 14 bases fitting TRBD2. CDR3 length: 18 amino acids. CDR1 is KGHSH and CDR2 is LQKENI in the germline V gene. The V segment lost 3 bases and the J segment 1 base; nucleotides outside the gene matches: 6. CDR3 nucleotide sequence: TGTGCCAGCTCACCGGGACTAGCGGGAGTTGGGGGCACAGATACGCAGTATTTT. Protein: CASSPGLAGVGGTDTQYF.

CDR3 coding DNA: TGTGCCAGCAGTTTGGGCCCCTACAATGAGCAGTTCTTC. Translation: CASSLGPYNEQFF. The V gene is TRBV12-3 or TRBV12-4, the J gene TRBJ2-1; D is undetermined. With 3 bases removed from V and 2 bases from J, the gap between germline ends came to 5 bases. The CDR3 loop spans 13 amino acids.

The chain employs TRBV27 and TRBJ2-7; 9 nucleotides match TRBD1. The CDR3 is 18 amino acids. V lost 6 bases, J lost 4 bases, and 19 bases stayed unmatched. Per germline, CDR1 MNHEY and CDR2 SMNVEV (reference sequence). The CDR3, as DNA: TGTGCCAGCAGACCAGCCTCCCTCGGGACAGGGTCGAGGTACGAGCAGTACTTC. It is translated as CASRPASLGTGSRYEQYF.

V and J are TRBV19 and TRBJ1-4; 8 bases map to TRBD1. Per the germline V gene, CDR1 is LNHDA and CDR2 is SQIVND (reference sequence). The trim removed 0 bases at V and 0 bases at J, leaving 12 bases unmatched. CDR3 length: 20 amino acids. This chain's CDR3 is CASSIDLSGGHPSTNEKLFF. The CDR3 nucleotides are TGTGCCAGTAGTATAGATCTGTCAGGGGGCCACCCTTCAACTAATGAAAAACTGTTTTTT.

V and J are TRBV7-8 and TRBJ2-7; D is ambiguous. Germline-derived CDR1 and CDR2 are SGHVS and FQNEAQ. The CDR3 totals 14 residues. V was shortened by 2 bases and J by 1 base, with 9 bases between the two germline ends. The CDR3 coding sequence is TGTGCCAGCAGCTTAATGCCAGGATCCTACGAGCAGTACTTC. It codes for CASSLMPGSYEQYF.

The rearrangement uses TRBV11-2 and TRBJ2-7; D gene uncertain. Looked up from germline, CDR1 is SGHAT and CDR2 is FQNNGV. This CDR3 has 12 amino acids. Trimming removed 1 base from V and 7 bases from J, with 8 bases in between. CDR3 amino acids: CASSLGGAEQYF. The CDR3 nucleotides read TGTGCCAGCAGCTTAGGCGGCGCGGAGCAGTACTTC.